This is a list of T cell receptor beta chains from one sample in a study of blood T cell repertoires in COVID-19. Assay used: immunoSEQ multiplex PCR; TCRdb lists only in-frame clones, some missing. The sample yields over 200,000 clones, over 75% seen once. The specimen was PBMCs or T cells enriched from blood (not recorded which). The origin of the receptors is a man between 18 and 35 years old who had recovered from COVID-19. Both conserved end residues are part of each CDR3. The D gene is left open where the match is weak. Size tells how often a clone was seen (once, few, many) or the class of an expanded clone, and some rows leave it out.

v_call	d_call	j_call	clone_size	cdr3_nt	cdr3_aa
TRBV3-1/TRBV3-2	TRBD1	TRBJ1-1	NA	TGTGCCAGCAGCCAAGATTTGGCCAGGGGGAGGACTGAAGCTTTCTTT	CASSQDLARGRTEAFF
TRBV19	TRBD2	TRBJ2-5	NA	TGTGCCAGTAGTATTGAAGCGGGGGGGTCTAAGACCCAGTACTTC	CASSIEAGGSKTQYF
TRBV6-5	TRBD1	TRBJ2-7	NA	TGTGCCAGCCACAGGGGGCCTTCCTCCTACGAGCAGTACTTC	CASHRGPSSYEQYF
TRBV28	NA	TRBJ2-6	NA	TGTGCCAGCAGGATCCCTATTGGAAGGGGCCCCTCTGGGGCCAACGTCCTGACTTTC	CASRIPIGRGPSGANVLTF
TRBV11-3	NA	TRBJ2-1	few	TGTGCCAGCAGCTGGACCAGGGGAAGCAATGAGCAGTTCTTC	CASSWTRGSNEQFF
TRBV7-9	NA	TRBJ1-5	NA	TGTGCCAGCAGTCCTCCCGGCGGGGTGAGCAATCAGCCCCAGCATTTT	CASSPPGGVSNQPQHF
TRBV7-9	TRBD2	TRBJ2-3	NA	TGTGCCAGCAGCTTAGATTTTGCGGGGGGCCGCACAGATACGCAGTATTTT	CASSLDFAGGRTDTQYF
TRBV5-6	NA	TRBJ2-7	NA	TGTGCCAGCAGCTTGTACAGCTACGAGCAGTACTTC	CASSLYSYEQYF
TRBV30	NA	TRBJ1-3	few	TGTGCCTGGAGTGTCACAGGGGGAAACACCATATATTTT	CAWSVTGGNTIYF
TRBV29-1	NA	TRBJ1-1	NA	TGCAGCGTTGGACAGATGAACACTGAAGCTTTCTTT	CSVGQMNTEAFF
TRBV5-6	TRBD1	TRBJ1-2	NA	TGTGCCAGCAGCTTGTGGCGGGACAGGGTTGGCTACACCTTC	CASSLWRDRVGYTF
TRBV5-1	NA	TRBJ2-1	NA	TGCGCCAGCAGCTTGTCGGGGGAATCCTACAATGAGCAGTTCTTC	CASSLSGESYNEQFF
TRBV9	NA	TRBJ2-1	once	TGTGCCAGCAGCGTAGGGATGGGGGCCAGGGTCGATGAGCAGTTCTTC	CASSVGMGARVDEQFF
TRBV5-6	TRBD1	TRBJ1-1	NA	TGTGCCAGCAGCTGGGGACAGGGGTCAATAGGAGCTTTCTTT	CASSWGQGSIGAFF
TRBV12-3/TRBV12-4	TRBD1	TRBJ2-7	NA	TGTGCCAGCAGTTTAACAGGGGCCGACGAGCAGTACTTC	CASSLTGADEQYF
TRBV12-3/TRBV12-4	NA	TRBJ2-4	NA	TGTGCCAGCAGTTTCAGTTCGAACATTCAGTACTTC	CASSFSSNIQYF
TRBV5-8	NA	TRBJ1-5	NA	TGTGCCAGCAGCTTGTCTCAGGGGACGCCCCAGCATTTT	CASSLSQGTPQHF
TRBV7-2	TRBD2	TRBJ2-1	NA	TGTGCCAGCAGCCTCCGCCCGTTAGCGGGGGACAATGAGCAGTTCTTC	CASSLRPLAGDNEQFF